These T cell receptor beta chains were read from a single sample in a study of OX40 agonist ivuxolimab in advanced cancers. Clones were read by immunoSEQ multiplex PCR, and TCRdb kept only the in-frame ones, dropping some. The sample consists of 50,000 to 65,000 clones, about nine tenths of them appearing once. The sample here was CD4+ or CD8+ T cells sorted from blood, taken in a trial of the OX40 agonist ivuxolimab. The receptors originated from an adult with an advanced solid tumor such as melanoma, head and neck, liver or kidney cancer. The CDR3 runs from the conserved cysteine through the conserved F or W. Each record gives: J gene, D gene, V gene, clone size, CDR3 DNA, CDR3 protein. A D gene is named only where the DNA matches it firmly. Not every row has a clone size; where given, it reads once, few, many or a size class.

J: TRBJ2-3
D: TRBD2
V: TRBV25-1
size: -
DNA: TGTGCCAGCAGTGACGGACTAGCGGGAGTCCCAGATACGCAGTATTTT
CDR3: CASSDGLAGVPDTQYF

J: TRBJ2-7
D: -
V: TRBV4-2
size: few
DNA: TGTGCCAGCAGCCAAGATCGCAGGTTGGAGCAGTACTTC
CDR3: CASSQDRRLEQYF

J: TRBJ2-4
D: TRBD2
V: TRBV6-1
size: once
DNA: TGTGCCAGCAGTGAACGGTGGACTAGCGGGAGTCGGGGGACCAAAAACATTCAGTACTTC
CDR3: CASSERWTSGSRGTKNIQYF

J: TRBJ2-3
D: -
V: TRBV7-9
size: -
DNA: TGTGCCAGCAGCTCCAGTCGCACAGATACGCAGTATTTT
CDR3: CASSSSRTDTQYF

J: TRBJ2-2
D: -
V: TRBV14
size: -
DNA: TGTGCCAGCAGCCCACTTAGGGCGGGGGAGCTGTTTTTT
CDR3: CASSPLRAGELFF

J: TRBJ2-3
D: -
V: TRBV2
size: -
DNA: TGTGCCAGCTCTTATAGCGAGCTCCGCACAGATACGCAGTATTTT
CDR3: CASSYSELRTDTQYF

J: TRBJ1-6
D: -
V: TRBV13
size: -
DNA: TGTGCCAGCAGCCGACAAGGGGGAAGCTCCTATAATTCACCCCTCCACTTT
CDR3: CASSRQGGSSYNSPLHF

J: TRBJ2-2
D: -
V: TRBV18
size: few
DNA: TGTGCCAGCTCACCCTCCTGGGTGAATACCGGGGAGCTGTTTTTT
CDR3: CASSPSWVNTGELFF

J: TRBJ2-7
D: TRBD2
V: TRBV7-2
size: -
DNA: TGTGCCAGCAGCTTTAGCGGGGTGACCTACGAGCAGTACTTC
CDR3: CASSFSGVTYEQYF

J: TRBJ1-2
D: TRBD1
V: TRBV5-6
size: few
DNA: TGTGCCAGCAGCTCCCGACTAAAGGGGGCCTATGGCTACACCTTC
CDR3: CASSSRLKGAYGYTF

J: TRBJ1-1
D: -
V: TRBV10-3
size: -
DNA: TGTGCCATCAGGATGAACACTGAAGCTTTCTTT
CDR3: CAIRMNTEAFF

J: TRBJ2-3
D: TRBD1
V: TRBV28
size: -
DNA: TGTGCCAGCAGCCGGGACAGCAGCACAGATACGCAGTATTTT
CDR3: CASSRDSSTDTQYF

J: TRBJ2-7
D: -
V: TRBV5-1
size: -
DNA: TGCGCCAGCAGCTATGGAGCGACAGTCACCTACGAGCAGTACTTC
CDR3: CASSYGATVTYEQYF

J: TRBJ1-2
D: -
V: TRBV19
size: -
DNA: TGTGCCAGTAGTCTTCGGTGGGGGGACAACTATGGCTACACCTTC
CDR3: CASSLRWGDNYGYTF

J: TRBJ2-7
D: TRBD2
V: TRBV2
size: -
DNA: TGTGCCAGCAGTGAAAATCTAGCGGGGGCCGGGAGCGAGCAGTACTTC
CDR3: CASSENLAGAGSEQYF

J: TRBJ2-7
D: TRBD1
V: TRBV29-1
size: -
DNA: TGCAGCGTTGAAGATCAGGGCAGGGGACAGTACGAGCAGTACTTC
CDR3: CSVEDQGRGQYEQYF

J: TRBJ2-1
D: -
V: TRBV7-2
size: -
DNA: TGTGCCAGCAGCTTAGCGCGTACAAGCGCCGGATGGAATGAGCAGTTCTTC
CDR3: CASSLARTSAGWNEQFF

J: TRBJ1-1
D: -
V: TRBV19
size: few
DNA: TGTGCCAGTACCCCGGGGAGGAACACTGAAGCTTTCTTT
CDR3: CASTPGRNTEAFF

J: TRBJ1-2
D: -
V: TRBV6-5
size: -
DNA: TGTGCCAGCAGTGGACCAGGGGGCTACACCTTC
CDR3: CASSGPGGYTF

J: TRBJ2-4
D: -
V: TRBV5-5
size: -
DNA: TGTGCCAGCAGCTTGGGTATCGTCAAAAACATTCAGTACTTC
CDR3: CASSLGIVKNIQYF

J: TRBJ2-3
D: -
V: TRBV28
size: once
DNA: TGTGCCAGCAGTTCATTGGATACGCAGTATTTT
CDR3: CASSSLDTQYF

J: TRBJ2-7
D: -
V: TRBV9
size: -
DNA: TGTGCCAGCAGCGTGGGGATCACCCCCTCCTACGAGCAGTACTTC
CDR3: CASSVGITPSYEQYF

J: TRBJ1-5
D: -
V: TRBV19
size: -
DNA: TGTGCCAGTAGTATGGTCTCCCGGGGGGAAAATCAGCCCCAGCATTTT
CDR3: CASSMVSRGENQPQHF

J: TRBJ1-1
D: -
V: TRBV10-2
size: -
DNA: TGCGCCAGCAGTGATCTGTCAGCTGCTGGGCTAATGGGAGCTTTCTTT
CDR3: CASSDLSAAGLMGAFF

J: TRBJ2-3
D: -
V: TRBV6-6
size: -
DNA: TGTGCCAGCAGTTACGCCGGGACAGATACGCAGTATTTT
CDR3: CASSYAGTDTQYF

J: TRBJ1-4
D: -
V: TRBV19
size: once
DNA: TGTGCCACTAAAAGGGGAACAACTAATGAAAAACTGTTTTTT
CDR3: CATKRGTTNEKLFF

J: TRBJ2-7
D: -
V: TRBV28
size: -
DNA: TGTGCCAGCAGTCCTGGCCTGCCCTACGAGCAGTACTTC
CDR3: CASSPGLPYEQYF

J: TRBJ2-7
D: TRBD1
V: TRBV7-2
size: -
DNA: TGTGCCAGCAGATTAGGTGGAACAGGGGGCGGCGAGCAGTACTTC
CDR3: CASRLGGTGGGEQYF

J: TRBJ1-3
D: -
V: TRBV6-5
size: -
DNA: TGTGCCAGCAAAGGCACGAGCTCTGGAAACACCATATATTTT
CDR3: CASKGTSSGNTIYF

J: TRBJ2-7
D: TRBD2
V: TRBV5-1
size: -
DNA: TGCGCCAGCAGTATACTAGCGGACAACGACGAGCAGTACTTC
CDR3: CASSILADNDEQYF

J: TRBJ2-7
D: -
V: TRBV28
size: -
DNA: TGTGCCAGCAGCTCCGAGCGGAAGCAGTACTTC
CDR3: CASSSERKQYF

J: TRBJ1-5
D: TRBD1
V: TRBV7-8
size: -
DNA: TGTGCCAGCAGCTTGAGGGGACAGGGGCTTTATAGCAATCAGCCCCAGCATTTT
CDR3: CASSLRGQGLYSNQPQHF

J: TRBJ1-2
D: -
V: TRBV2
size: few
DNA: TGTGCCAGCAGTCCAGGGTACTATGGCTACACCTTC
CDR3: CASSPGYYGYTF

J: TRBJ2-3
D: TRBD2
V: TRBV4-3
size: -
DNA: TGCGCCAGCAGCCAAGATACGCTAGCGGGAGGGCCGCCAGATACGCAGTATTTT
CDR3: CASSQDTLAGGPPDTQYF

J: TRBJ2-6
D: -
V: TRBV4-1
size: -
DNA: TGCGCCAGCAGCCCCAGGGGAGCTGGGGCCAACGTCCTGACTTTC
CDR3: CASSPRGAGANVLTF

J: TRBJ1-6
D: -
V: TRBV9
size: -
DNA: TGTGCCAGCAGCGGAACCGGGACAAGGGTTTGGCCCCTCCACTTT
CDR3: CASSGTGTRVWPLHF

J: TRBJ2-5
D: -
V: TRBV7-2
size: -
DNA: TGTGCCAGCAGCTTATCTAGGCTAGAAGAGACCCAGTACTTC
CDR3: CASSLSRLEETQYF

J: TRBJ1-4
D: -
V: TRBV5-4
size: -
DNA: TGTGCCAGCAGCGGGAAACAGGGTGGGGACAATGAAAAACTGTTTTTT
CDR3: CASSGKQGGDNEKLFF

J: TRBJ1-4
D: -
V: TRBV5-4
size: -
DNA: TGTGCCAGCAGCTTGGACATCCATGAAAAACTGTTTTTT
CDR3: CASSLDIHEKLFF

J: TRBJ2-5
D: TRBD2
V: TRBV7-9
size: medium-sized
DNA: TGTGCCACGGGAGGTAGCGGGAGCAGGCAAGAGACCCAGTACTTC
CDR3: CATGGSGSRQETQYF

J: TRBJ2-3
D: TRBD1
V: TRBV18
size: -
DNA: TGTGCCAGCTCACCGCTCGGACAGGGCACAGATACGCAGTATTTT
CDR3: CASSPLGQGTDTQYF

J: TRBJ2-7
D: -
V: TRBV7-5
size: -
DNA: TGTGCCAGAAGCCTACACTACGAGCAGTACTTC
CDR3: CARSLHYEQYF

J: TRBJ2-1
D: -
V: TRBV4-3
size: few
DNA: TGCGCCAGCACCTCCGGGCTTAATGGGGCTGAGCAGTTCTTC
CDR3: CASTSGLNGAEQFF

J: TRBJ1-1
D: TRBD1
V: TRBV5-1
size: -
DNA: TGCGCCAGCAGCACCCGACAGGGGAGGGAAGCTTTCTTT
CDR3: CASSTRQGREAFF

J: TRBJ1-1
D: -
V: TRBV18
size: once
DNA: TGTGCCAGCTCACCTTTGAGAGTGGGACGGCTGGAGAACACTGAAGCTTTCTTT
CDR3: CASSPLRVGRLENTEAFF

J: TRBJ2-5
D: -
V: TRBV6-6
size: few
DNA: TGTGCCAGCGGCGGGACTCTCATGACCCAGTACTTC
CDR3: CASGGTLMTQYF

J: TRBJ1-2
D: -
V: TRBV7-6
size: -
DNA: TGTGCCAGCAGCCAACAGGGTGAGGCCAACTATGGCTACACCTTC
CDR3: CASSQQGEANYGYTF

J: TRBJ2-3
D: TRBD2
V: TRBV5-6
size: -
DNA: TGTGCCAGCAGCCCCTTAGCGGGAGTGGGCCCAGATACGCAGTATTTT
CDR3: CASSPLAGVGPDTQYF

J: TRBJ1-2
D: TRBD1
V: TRBV7-9
size: -
DNA: TGTGCCAGCAGCCCGGGGGACAGGGGCTATGGCTACACCTTC
CDR3: CASSPGDRGYGYTF

J: TRBJ1-1
D: TRBD1
V: TRBV27
size: -
DNA: TGTGCCAGCAAGGGACAGGGGAACACTGAAGCTTTCTTT
CDR3: CASKGQGNTEAFF

J: TRBJ1-5
D: TRBD1
V: TRBV30
size: -
DNA: TGTGCCTGGAGCCCAGGGGGCCATCGGAGCAATCAGCCCCAGCATTTT
CDR3: CAWSPGGHRSNQPQHF

J: TRBJ1-1
D: -
V: TRBV5-1
size: once
DNA: TGCGCCAGCAGCCCCGGGGGCGGGCGGGCTGAAGCTTTCTTT
CDR3: CASSPGGGRAEAFF

J: TRBJ1-2
D: -
V: TRBV28
size: -
DNA: TGTGCCAGCAGTTTCTCTAGGGTCCCCAATCACCAGTTC
CDR3: CASSFSRVPNHQF

J: TRBJ1-3
D: -
V: TRBV12-2
size: -
DNA: TGTGCAAGTCGCTTAGCGGGGGCCCCCTCTGGAAAAGACACCATATATTTT
CDR3: CASRLAGAPSGKDTIYF

J: TRBJ1-2
D: -
V: TRBV4-2
size: once
DNA: TGTGCCAGCCGCAACTACGGGGACGGCTACACCTTC
CDR3: CASRNYGDGYTF